This is a list of T cell receptor beta chains from one sample in a study of read filtering for tumor transcriptome and immune sequencing. In TCRdb, the reads were re-called with MiXCR into one record per CDR3 protein. The sample carries around 130,000 distinct CDR3 sequences, approximately 13% recorded once. Sequenced input: a population of CD138-negative cells sorted from bone marrow. These receptor sequences come from a donor at least 40 years old with multiple myeloma. Both conserved end residues are part of each CDR3. D genes are given only for firm matches. The size of a clone is reported for some rows only, either as once, few or many, or as a class for expanded clones.

V	D	size	length	J	DNA	CDR3
TRBV29-1	-	many	15	TRBJ2-6	TGCAGCGTCCTACCGACGGACTCTGGGGCCAACGTCCTGACTTTC	CSVLPTDSGANVLTF
TRBV5-6	-	-	15	TRBJ2-3	TGTGCCGCCTCAGACCGGAGTCCGGGCACAGATACGCAGTATTTT	CAASDRSPGTDTQYF
TRBV7-2	TRBD1	many	15	TRBJ1-5	TGTGCCAGCAGCTTAGTGACAGGGTCCAATCAGCCCCAGCATTTT	CASSLVTGSNQPQHF
TRBV7-9	TRBD1	many	15	TRBJ1-2	TGTGCCAGCAGCGCCGGACAGGGGGGTATCTATGGCTACACCTTC	CASSAGQGGIYGYTF
TRBV5-1	-	many	17	TRBJ2-2	TGCGCCAGCAGCTTGTCGGCGGCCCTAGGAGGGACCGGGGAGCTGTTTTTT	CASSLSAALGGTGELFF
TRBV20-1	-	-	15	TRBJ1-5	TGCAGTGCTAGAGATCCCGGGAAGGGCAATCAGCCCCCGCACTTT	CSARDPGKGNQPPHF
TRBV20-1	-	many	13	TRBJ2-5	TGCAGTGCTAGACAGGGAATCGAGAAGACCCAGTACTTC	CSARQGIEKTQYF
TRBV6-5	-	many	13	TRBJ2-7	TGTGCCAGCACGAGAGGGGTTGCCTACGAGCAGTACTTC	CASTRGVAYEQYF
TRBV7-2	TRBD1	many	16	TRBJ2-1	TGTGCCAACAGCTTAGGGGTCGGACAGGGGTTCGGTGAGCAGTTCTTC	CANSLGVGQGFGEQFF
TRBV29-1	TRBD2	many	17	TRBJ2-5	TGCAGCGTTGAAGATCTGGGAACGGCTAGCGGGAGTGAGACCCAGTACTTC	CSVEDLGTASGSETQYF
TRBV2	TRBD1	many	14	TRBJ1-5	TGTGCCAGCAGCGATGGGACAGGAAAAAAGCCCCAGCATTTT	CASSDGTGKKPQHF
TRBV5-6	-	many	15	TRBJ1-5	TGTGCCAGCAGCTTGGTAGGAGCCAACAATCAGCCCCAGCATTTT	CASSLVGANNQPQHF
TRBV4-1	TRBD1	-	21	TRBJ2-4	TGCGCCAGCAGCCAAAAAGATCCCCGGACAGGGGTTTCGGGGGCCAAAAACATTCAGTACTTC	CASSQKDPRTGVSGAKNIQYF
TRBV19	TRBD1	few	14	TRBJ1-5	TGTGCCAGTAGTAACAGGGGTGCGGGTCAGCCCCAGCATTTT	CASSNRGAGQPQHF
TRBV5-6	-	many	14	TRBJ1-1	TGTGCCAGCAGCTTAAGTCCCCAGGACACTGAAGCTTTCTTT	CASSLSPQDTEAFF
TRBV6-5	TRBD2	many	16	TRBJ2-5	TGTGCCAGCAGTTACTCTGTAGCGGGAGCGGGAGAGACCCAGTACTTC	CASSYSVAGAGETQYF
TRBV18	TRBD2	-	14	TRBJ2-5	TGTGCCAGCTCACCACCTGGCGGGAGAGAGACCCAGTACTTC	CASSPPGGRETQYF
TRBV19	-	many	13	TRBJ2-1	TGTGCCAGTAAAGGACCCCGGAACAATGAGCAGTTCTTC	CASKGPRNNEQFF
TRBV7-9	TRBD2	few	14	TRBJ2-1	TGTGCCAGCAGCCGCGGGACTAGTAACAATGAGCAGTTCTTC	CASSRGTSNNEQFF
TRBV7-9	TRBD2	-	17	TRBJ2-3	TGTGCCAGCGGCTTAAGGGTCGGGAGGGCCGGTGGAGATACGCAGTATTTT	CASGLRVGRAGGDTQYF
TRBV3-1	TRBD1	many	16	TRBJ1-1	TGTGCCAGCAGCCAAGGACAGGGGTCGGGGAACACTGAAGCTTTCTTT	CASSQGQGSGNTEAFF
TRBV5-1	-	many	16	TRBJ1-1	TGCGCCAGCAGCTTGGGGCAGGAGATCATGAACACTGAAGCTTTCTTT	CASSLGQEIMNTEAFF
TRBV29-1	-	many	14	TRBJ2-5	TGCAGCGTTCAAATGGGACATATCAAAGAGACCCAGTACTTC	CSVQMGHIKETQYF